This T cell receptor beta chain is from a study of cytomegalovirus exposure and HLA in healthy donors. V was trimmed by 4 bases and J by 3 bases, leaving 23 bases between them. Germline-derived CDR1 and CDR2 are LGHNA and YNFKEQ. The CDR3 totals 18 residues. A multiplex PCR was run with 60 Vbeta primers and 13 Jbeta primers. This table comes from immunoSEQ multiplex PCR, and its TCRdb copy is limited to in-frame clones, with some not included. Counted here are around 100,000 clones, roughly 8.2% occurring once; the ten biggest clones make up over 2%. This clone has just a few counts. Material: PBMCs. The chain couples TRBV4-2 to TRBJ2-3, with D tentatively TRBD2 (7 bases). The origin of this receptor is a middle-aged man in good health and CMV-seronegative. The CDR3 bases are TGTGCCAGCAGCCTGGGAGGGGGGGCCGGGGTTGGGACAGATACGCAGTATTTT. Translation: CASSLGGGAGVGTDTQYF.